The present entry profiles one T cell receptor (beta chain) with its context. These data belong to a study of CD8+ T cells in alopecia areata. Study-level information: Tofacitinib was taken orally by treated patients, and the dose was 5 to 10 mg twice daily.

Isolated RNA was reverse transcribed into cDNA used as the sequencing template. The table came from immunoSEQ multiplex PCR; TCRdb's copy has only in-frame clones and leaves some out. The sample yields 150,000 or so clones, approximately 50% seen once. Germline-derived CDR1 and CDR2 are SGHTA and FQGTGA. CDR3 length equals 15 residues. V was clipped by 3 bases and J by 2 bases, with 12 bases between them. This chain uses TRBV7-3 with TRBJ2-3, with D perhaps matching TRBD2 (6 bases). This receptor was identified in a human donor with alopecia areata. Sequenced input: CD4+ T cells sorted from blood. In DNA, the CDR3 is TGTGCCAGCAGCTTGGCGGGGACGGACACAGATACGCAGTATTTT. This sequence encodes CASSLAGTDTDTQYF.